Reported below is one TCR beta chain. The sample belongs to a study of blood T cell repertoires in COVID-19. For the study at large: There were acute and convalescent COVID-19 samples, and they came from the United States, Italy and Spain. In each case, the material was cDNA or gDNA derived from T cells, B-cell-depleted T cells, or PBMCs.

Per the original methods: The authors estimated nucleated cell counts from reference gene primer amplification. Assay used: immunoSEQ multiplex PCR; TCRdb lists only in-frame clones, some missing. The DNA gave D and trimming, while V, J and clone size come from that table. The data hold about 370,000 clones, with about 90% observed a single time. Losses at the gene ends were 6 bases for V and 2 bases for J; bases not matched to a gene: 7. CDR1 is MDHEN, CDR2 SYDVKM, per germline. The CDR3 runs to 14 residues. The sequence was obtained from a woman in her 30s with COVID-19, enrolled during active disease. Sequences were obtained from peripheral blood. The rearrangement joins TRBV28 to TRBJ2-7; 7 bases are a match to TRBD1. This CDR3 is CASSDREGAYEQYF. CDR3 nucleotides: TGTGCCAGCAGCGACAGGGAAGGAGCCTACGAGCAGTACTTC.